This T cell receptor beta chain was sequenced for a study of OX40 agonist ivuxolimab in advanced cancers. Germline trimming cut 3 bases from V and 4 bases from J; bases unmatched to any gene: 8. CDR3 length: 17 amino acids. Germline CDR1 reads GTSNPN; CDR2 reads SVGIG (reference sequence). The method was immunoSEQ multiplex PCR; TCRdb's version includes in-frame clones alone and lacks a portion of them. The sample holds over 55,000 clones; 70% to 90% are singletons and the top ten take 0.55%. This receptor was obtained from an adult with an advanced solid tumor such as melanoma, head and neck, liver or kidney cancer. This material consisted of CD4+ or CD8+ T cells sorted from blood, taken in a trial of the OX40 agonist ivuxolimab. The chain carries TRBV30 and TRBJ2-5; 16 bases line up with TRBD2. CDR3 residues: CAWSEGLAGGPGETQYF. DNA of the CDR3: TGTGCCTGGAGCGAGGGACTAGCGGGGGGGCCTGGAGAGACCCAGTACTTC.